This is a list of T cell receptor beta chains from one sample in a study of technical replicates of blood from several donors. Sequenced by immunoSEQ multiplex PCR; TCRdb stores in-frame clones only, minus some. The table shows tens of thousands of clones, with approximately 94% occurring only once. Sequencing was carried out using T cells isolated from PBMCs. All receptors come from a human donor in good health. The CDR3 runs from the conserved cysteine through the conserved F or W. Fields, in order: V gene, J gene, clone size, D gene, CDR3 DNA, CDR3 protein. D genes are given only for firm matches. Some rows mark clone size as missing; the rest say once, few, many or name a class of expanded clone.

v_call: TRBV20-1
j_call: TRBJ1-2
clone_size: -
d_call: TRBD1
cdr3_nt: TGCAGTGCTAGGACCAGGGGGGATTACACCTTC
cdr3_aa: CSARTRGDYTF

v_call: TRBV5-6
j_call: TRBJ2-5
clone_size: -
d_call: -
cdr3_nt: TGTGCCAGCAGCTTGATCCAGATTCAAGAGACCCAGTACTTC
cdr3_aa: CASSLIQIQETQYF

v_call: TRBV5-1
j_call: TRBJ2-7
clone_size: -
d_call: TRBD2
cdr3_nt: TGCGCCAGCAGTTCTCTAGCGGGAAGATCCTACGAGCAGTACTTC
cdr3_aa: CASSSLAGRSYEQYF

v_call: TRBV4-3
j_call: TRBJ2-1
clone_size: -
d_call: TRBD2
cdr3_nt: TGCGCCAGCAGCCAAGGGACTAGCCCCAATTGGGAGCAGTTCTTC
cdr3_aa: CASSQGTSPNWEQFF

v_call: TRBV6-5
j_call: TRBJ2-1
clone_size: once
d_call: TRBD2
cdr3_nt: TGTGCCAGCAGTTTAGCGGGGAGCTCCTACAATGAGCAGTTCTTC
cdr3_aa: CASSLAGSSYNEQFF

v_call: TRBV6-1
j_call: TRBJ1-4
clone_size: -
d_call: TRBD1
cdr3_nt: TGTGCCAGCAGTACCGGGACAGGGGGTGAAAAACTGTTTTTT
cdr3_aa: CASSTGTGGEKLFF

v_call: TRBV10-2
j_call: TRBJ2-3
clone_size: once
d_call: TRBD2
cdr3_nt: TGCGCCAGCAGTGTGGGGGACTATCCTAGCACAGATACGCAGTATTTT
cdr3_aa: CASSVGDYPSTDTQYF

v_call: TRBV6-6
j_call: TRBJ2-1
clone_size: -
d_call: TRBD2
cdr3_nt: TGTGCCAGCAGTTCGGGGTCTAGCGGGGTAAATGAGCAGTTCTTC
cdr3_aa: CASSSGSSGVNEQFF

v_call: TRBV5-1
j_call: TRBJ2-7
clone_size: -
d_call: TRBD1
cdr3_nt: TGCGCCAGCAGCTTCGATACAGGGGTTCGAGAGCAGTACTTC
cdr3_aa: CASSFDTGVREQYF

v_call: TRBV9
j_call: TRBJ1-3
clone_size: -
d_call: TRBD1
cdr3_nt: TGTGCCAGCAGCGTCGACAGGGGCTCCTCTGGAAACACCATATATTTT
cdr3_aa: CASSVDRGSSGNTIYF

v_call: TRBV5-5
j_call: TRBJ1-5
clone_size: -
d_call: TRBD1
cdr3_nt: TGTGCCAGCAGCGCCATGGGACAGGGGAAGGGTCAGCCCCAGCATTTT
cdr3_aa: CASSAMGQGKGQPQHF